The clone carrying this TCR beta chain has just a few counts. What it recognizes is unknown. A read error may account for a junction end that differs from germline. The data were taken from a study of cytomegalovirus exposure and HLA in healthy donors. Overall study results and limits: Researchers catalogued 164 TCR beta chains as cytomegalovirus-associated.

The length of the CDR3 is 15 residues. Looked up from germline, CDR1 is SEHNR and CDR2 is FQNEAQ (reference sequence). The PCR made use of 60 Vbeta and 13 Jbeta primers. Clones were read by immunoSEQ multiplex PCR, and TCRdb kept only the in-frame ones, dropping some. The table lists some 150,000 clones, 60% to 80% of them singletons. Sequencing was carried out using PBMCs. This sequence joins TRBV7-9 and TRBJ2-7; 11 bases fit TRBD2. This clonotype was sampled from a middle-aged man in good health and CMV-seropositive. The DNA of the CDR3 is TGTTCCAGCAGCCGAGATCTAGCGGGGGGTTACGAGCAGTACTTC. Its translation: CSSSRDLAGGYEQYF. The full variable domain, with the rest looked up from reference TRBV7-9 and TRBJ2-7, is DTGVSQNPRHKITKRGQNVTFRCDPISEHNRLYWYRQTLGQGPEFLTYFQNEAQLEKSRLLSDRFSAERPKGSFSTLEIQRTEQGDSAMYLCSSSRDLAGGYEQYFGPGTRLTVT.